The rows below give T cell receptor beta chains drawn from one sample of a study of beta chain features in type 1 diabetes. This table comes from immunoSEQ multiplex PCR, and its TCRdb copy is limited to in-frame clones, with some not included. The table has approximately 170,000 clones, about 7.9% seen once. Material: central memory CD4+ T cells from blood. The receptors here all came from a man younger than 35 with type 1 diabetes. Both conserved end residues are part of each CDR3. The order of the fields is J gene, clone size, D gene, V gene, CDR3 protein, CDR3 DNA. A D gene is named only where the DNA matches it firmly. Clone size is shown for a subset of rows, as once, few, many or a class of expanded clone.

TRBJ2-1 . . TRBV5-4 CASRGGAGEQFF TGTGCCAGCAGGGGGGGGGCCGGTGAGCAGTTCTTC
TRBJ2-7 many . TRBV18 CASSPILGSGDF TGTGCCAGCTCACCCATATTGGGTAGCGGCGACTTC
TRBJ2-5 few . TRBV6-1 CANAMASKETQYF TGTGCCAACGCCATGGCCTCAAAAGAGACCCAGTACTTC
TRBJ2-1 few . TRBV2 CASSRTGEDNEQFF TGTGCCAGCAGCCGCACAGGGGAGGACAATGAGCAGTTCTTC
TRBJ1-5 . TRBD1 TRBV30 CAWSSYDRAGQPQHF TGTGCCTGGAGTTCCTACGACAGGGCCGGTCAGCCCCAGCATTTT
TRBJ2-7 . TRBD1 TRBV2 CASRGTGGVIYEQYF TGTGCCAGCAGGGGGACAGGGGGCGTAATCTACGAGCAGTACTTC
TRBJ2-1 few TRBD2 TRBV19 CASSSYLAGELYEQFF TGTGCCAGTAGTTCCTACCTAGCGGGAGAGTTGTATGAGCAGTTCTTC
TRBJ2-7 few . TRBV4-3 CASSQDSGGDLYEQYF TGCGCCAGCAGCCAAGATAGTGGCGGGGATCTCTACGAGCAGTACTTC
TRBJ2-2 few TRBD1 TRBV5-1 CASSFTGQTGELFF TGCGCCAGCAGCTTCACGGGACAGACCGGGGAGCTGTTTTTT
TRBJ1-2 once TRBD1 TRBV18 CASSPPGTGTYGYTF TGTGCCAGCTCACCTCCCGGGACAGGCACCTATGGCTACACCTTC
TRBJ1-3 many TRBD1 TRBV29-1 CSARQGAGNTIYF TGCAGCGCCCGACAGGGGGCTGGAAACACCATATATTTT
TRBJ2-7 few . TRBV7-2 CASSRNSYEQYF TGTGCCAGCAGCCGAAACAGCTACGAGCAGTACTTC
TRBJ1-2 few . TRBV19 CASRGGHGYTF TGTGCCAGTAGAGGGGGTCATGGCTACACCTTC
TRBJ1-2 . . TRBV20-1 CRATEGYGYTF TGCAGGGCCACTGAGGGCTATGGCTACACCTTC
TRBJ2-5 . . TRBV25-1 CASSERGGAWETQYF TGTGCCAGCAGTGAGCGAGGGGGGGCTTGGGAGACCCAGTACTTC
TRBJ2-3 few TRBD2 TRBV7-2 CASSFSSGKTDTQYF TGTGCCAGCAGCTTCTCTAGCGGGAAGACAGATACGCAGTATTTT
TRBJ2-7 many TRBD1 TRBV29-1 CSVAPDRVFYEQYF TGCAGCGTTGCCCCTGACAGGGTCTTCTACGAGCAGTACTTC
TRBJ2-4 few TRBD2 TRBV9 CASSATSGEVLNIQYF TGTGCCAGCAGCGCGACTAGCGGGGAGGTTTTGAACATTCAGTACTTC
TRBJ2-7 . TRBD1 TRBV18 CASSPYRDRSSYEQYF TGTGCCAGCTCACCGTACCGGGACAGGAGCTCCTACGAGCAGTACTTC
TRBJ1-3 . . TRBV18 CASSRTANRDTIYF TGTGCCAGCTCACGCACGGCCAACAGGGACACCATATATTTT